This T cell receptor (beta chain) was retrieved from a study of beta chain features in type 1 diabetes (dated by TCRdb to 2016 to 2019). With respect to the entire study: Mean age, gender distribution, total cell number and subset yield did not differ between patients and healthy donors. Whereas all 30 or so donors provided naive and central memory subsets, regulatory and stem cell-like memory subsets were isolated from just 8 patients and roughly 8 healthy donors. A total of some 110 million sorted cells were examined across all samples, and a strong correlation was observed between cell number per subset and RNA yield. In the study, recently diagnosed type 1 diabetes patients and matched healthy donors were compared on the TCRB repertoires of their sorted circulating CD4+ T cell subsets. What the study reported, not specific to this receptor: Because small numbers of individuals were included in the HLA sub-analyses, any influence of HLA type on TCRB rearrangement was left unresolved. Patients with type 1 diabetes made fewer insertions and deleted more nucleotides at VDJ recombination sites, implying thymic rearrangement abnormalities. PCR might favor shorter templates, but patient and control samples were amplified and corrected together, so any skew would affect both groups equally. Naive, central memory and regulatory TCRB repertoires appeared to be more similar among patients than among healthy donors. In all four CD4+ subsets, TCRB CDR3 length was moderately but significantly shorter in type 1 diabetes patients. Because cDNA was sequenced instead of genomic DNA, highly expressing activated cells could be over-represented, though the groups showed no difference in activation or CD3 levels.

A few counts support this clone. What this receptor recognizes is not known. The sample holds no much larger clone one base away, and base qualities are not on file. From each donor, a single peripheral blood sample of about 100 mL on average was drawn into heparinised tubes. A BD FACSAria II and a panel including CD45RO, CCR7, CD25, CD127, CD95 and CD27 were used to sort naive, central memory, regulatory and stem cell-like memory CD4+ T cells. Purity was above 98% for every sorted population. PBMCs were separated immediately by Lymphoprep density gradient centrifugation and were stained directly, without being cultured. Samples were stained and sorted in pairs, with one healthy donor and one patient per experiment, so that batch effects were minimized. The CDR3 runs 15 amino acids, cysteine and phenylalanine included. Only the CDR3 DNA is retained, 45 bases long and in frame from the first base. Taken from the germline V gene, the CDR1 and CDR2 loops are SGHTA and FQGNSA. The germline V and J ends show losses of 4 bases and 3 bases respectively, and no gene match explains 8 bases of the junction.

The High Capacity cDNA Reverse Transcription Kit was used to reverse transcribe all of the isolated RNA, meaning that expressed TCRB transcripts were what got sequenced. Deep immunoSEQ sequencing was applied to naive, central memory and regulatory T cell samples, giving an average of about 3.7 million total reads per sample. Sorted cells were lysed in RLT buffer and RNA was extracted with DNase-treated RNeasy Micro or Mini kits, depending on cell number. Each cell subset was processed on its own to prevent cross-contamination, while patient and healthy donor samples were processed together. TCRB sequences were amplified from cDNA with the immunoSEQ multiplex PCR, producing 87-bp fragments spanning the CDR3 region. Sequencing of the amplicons was done on the Illumina HiSeq platform. On the study's bioinformatics: PCR bias was corrected computationally using synthetic template baselines, and reads within Hamming distance 2 were collapsed, with unmergeable singletons discarded. By aligning reads against IMGT, V, D and J genes, CDR3 length, and insertions or deletions at six rearrangement sites were assigned. Within each subset, clonotype counts were normalized to sorted cell number, and only after that were true diversity and Gini coefficients computed with the tcR R package. Repertoire sharing was quantified using the overlap coefficient calculated on TCRB nucleotide sequences. TCRdb retrieved this table from immuneACCESS and kept in-frame rearrangements only. Not all clones are present; in checked studies, unresolved V genes account for under half, and no reason is known for the remainder. V and J calls and clone size are given by that table; D and trimming were obtained from the DNA. The sample table contains 150,000 or so clones; only one count was recorded for about a tenth of them. Around 0.63% of the sample rests with the top ten.

The specimen was central memory CD4+ T cells from blood. The sequence derives from a man between 18 and 29 years old in good health. Recombination connected TRBV7-2 to TRBJ1-2; the junction holds 7 bases that match TRBD1. The CDR3 region has the sequence CASSSAGGKDYGYTF. The sequence in DNA is TGTGCCAGCAGCTCGGCAGGGGGAAAGGACTATGGCTACACCTTC.